Listed here is a single T cell receptor beta chain. The table lists this clonotype with many counts. Its antigen specificity is not known. Per-base quality was not reported, and no clone a single base away is much larger than it. Libraries came from PCR. Sequencing took place on a NextSeq 500. Preparation of bulk TCR libraries followed a previously described approach, with the TCR primers listed in Table S5. Purification of total RNA was performed with the Qiagen AllPrep DNA/RNA kit. Before analysis, reads from multiple sequencing runs of one library were combined. The published analysis was carried out like this. Only reads with exact TCR constant sequence were kept, trimmed to 150 nt, and grouped by their 12-nt molecular barcodes. Reads within each barcode group were sub-clustered using a 15% Levenshtein threshold, and quality-weighted consensus sequences were constructed for each RNA molecule. Non-functional sequences were filtered out, along with any lower-count sequence sitting one edit away from another sequence. On the basis of fitting two negative binomial distributions, barcode sub-clusters with fewer than 20% of the maximum read count were discarded. TCRdb cleaned the public reads at Q25 with fastp, built clones with MiXCR and kept in-frame beta chains. Rows matching on CDR3 protein sequence are summarized as one entry with the most common DNA and genes. The V and J calls and clone size come from TCRdb's table, not from the authors' own analysis. The table for this sample lists tens of thousands of distinct CDR3 sequences; about 24% of them were counted only once. Around 0.89% of the sample lies in the top ten.

The data were taken from a study of molecular identifiers for immune sequencing clone quantification (dated by TCRdb to 2016 to 2019). For the wider study: In a replicate experiment, RNA from roughly 21,000 or 96,000 naive CD8 T cells was split into five aliquots, four of which were sequenced. This methods study used CD8 T cells to benchmark TCR RNA copy counting and molecular-identifier clustering-based TCR repertoire sequencing (MIDCIRS).

The study at large found these results: When barcode sub-clustering was not used, chimeric consensus sequences inflated TCR diversity, with chimeras reaching as high as 47%. A single cell's worth of spiked-in Jurkat TCR RNA was reported detectable even among one million naive CD8 T cells. The naive libraries included spiked-in Jurkat TCR RNA (10 copies' worth), and this Jurkat TCR RNA is not part of the donor repertoire. Modeling estimated 2.5 to 3.5 recovered TCR RNA copies per cell, compared with about 10 by digital PCR, which implies roughly 29% capture efficiency. Highly expanded clone sizes could be underestimated because identical TCR molecules may share a barcode. In CMV-specific effector cells, over 97% of molecules were held by clones above 20 RNA copies, whereas under 1% of molecules were held by such clones in naive cells.

Libraries of naive CD8 T cells were generated from about 20,000 to 1,000,000 sorted cells, with 10%, 30% or 50% of the purified RNA used. Naive CD8 T cells, defined as CD8+CD4-CCR7+CD45RA+, were FACS-sorted into RLT Plus buffer on a BD FACSAria II. To test detection sensitivity, Jurkat RNA equal to around 11 TCR copies was added to samples of roughly 18,000-1,100,000 naive CD8 T cells. CD8 T cells were enriched with RosetteSep CD8+ T Cell Enrichment Cocktail and Ficoll-Paque, followed by ACK red cell lysis. CDR3 length: 15 amino acids, cysteine to phenylalanine. The DNA shown is the 45-base CDR3, in frame from base 1. V loses 1 base at its end and J loses 9 bases; junction bases beyond the gene matches: 7. The germline V gene yields MNHNS for CDR1 and SASEGT for CDR2.

The sequencing input was naive CD8+ T cells from blood, with Jurkat cell RNA spiked in. Per the publication, the cell subset or site label means: FACS-sorted CD8+CD4-CCR7+CD45RA+ naive T cells. The receptor's source is a human donor in good health. Some libraries in this study had Jurkat cell RNA spiked in. The rearrangement joined TRBV6-1 to TRBJ2-1; TRBD2 lines up with 9 middle nucleotides. The CDR3 region: CASSEDWTSAGEQFF. The nucleotide sequence is given as TGTGCCAGCAGTGAAGACTGGACTAGCGCGGGTGAGCAGTTCTTC.